A selection of T cell receptor beta chains follows, all from one sample in a study of OX40 agonist ivuxolimab in advanced cancers. Generated by immunoSEQ multiplex PCR, the TCRdb table keeps only in-frame clones and is missing some. The sample has 120,000 or so clones; 93% are singletons. Material: CD4+ or CD8+ T cells sorted from blood, obtained in a trial of the OX40 agonist ivuxolimab. These receptors were collected from an adult with an advanced solid tumor such as melanoma, head and neck, liver or kidney cancer. Both conserved end residues are part of each CDR3. A D gene is named only where the DNA matches it firmly. Size tells how often a clone was seen (once, few, many) or the class of an expanded clone, and some rows leave it out.

V gene	D gene	J gene	clone size	CDR3 DNA	CDR3 protein
TRBV11-2	-	TRBJ1-2	-	TGTGCCAGCAGCTTAAGTCGCGGTGGCAGGGTGGTGGACTATGGCTACACCTTC	CASSLSRGGRVVDYGYTF
TRBV19	-	TRBJ2-7	few	TGTGCCAGTAGTTCCACCCTCTCCTACGAGCAGTACTTC	CASSSTLSYEQYF
TRBV6-6	TRBD1	TRBJ2-2	-	TGTGCCAGCACCTCGACAGGGGGTAGGATCGGGGAGCTGTTTTTT	CASTSTGGRIGELFF
TRBV7-6	-	TRBJ1-2	once	TGTGCCAGCAGCTTGCAGGGACGGGGCTACACCTTC	CASSLQGRGYTF
TRBV18	TRBD1	TRBJ1-4	once	TGTGCCAGCTCACCACTTGGGGGACAGGGAGATGAAAAACTGTTTTTT	CASSPLGGQGDEKLFF
TRBV28	TRBD2	TRBJ2-7	-	TGTGCCAGCGACACTACGCCTAGGACTAGCGGGGCCACCTACGAGCAGTACTTC	CASDTTPRTSGATYEQYF
TRBV2	TRBD1	TRBJ1-2	-	TGTGCCAGCAGTCCCCAGGGGACAGACTATGGCTACACCTTC	CASSPQGTDYGYTF
TRBV5-4	-	TRBJ1-1	once	TGTGCCAGCAGCTTGGACAGGGCCGACACTGAAGCTTTCTTT	CASSLDRADTEAFF
TRBV5-6	-	TRBJ2-1	-	TGTGCCAGCAGCCGCTACAATGAGCAGTTCTTC	CASSRYNEQFF
TRBV19	-	TRBJ1-5	-	TGTGCCAGTAGTATTCGGGATCATAGCAATCAGCCCCAGCATTTT	CASSIRDHSNQPQHF
TRBV10-1	TRBD2	TRBJ2-1	-	TGCGCCAGCAGTGATCTTAGCGGGGGCTCCTACAATGAGCAGTTCTTC	CASSDLSGGSYNEQFF
TRBV18	TRBD2	TRBJ2-5	once	TGTGCCAGCTCAGCTCCTGGACTAGCGGGCGTAAGTGCCCAGTACTTC	CASSAPGLAGVSAQYF
TRBV28	-	TRBJ1-1	-	TGTGCCAGCAGTTTAATGAGGGGGAACACTGAAGCTTTCTTT	CASSLMRGNTEAFF
TRBV25-1	-	TRBJ1-2	-	TGTGCCAGCAGTGAATCAGCCCTCTATGGCTACACCTTC	CASSESALYGYTF
TRBV28	-	TRBJ2-2	-	TGTGCCAGCAGTGGTGTCCCCGGGGAGCTGTTTTTT	CASSGVPGELFF
TRBV9	-	TRBJ1-4	-	TGTGCCAGCAGCCCCGGGTGGAAGTTTAATGAAAAACTGTTTTTT	CASSPGWKFNEKLFF
TRBV7-8	-	TRBJ1-1	-	TGTGCCAGCAGCTTGGCAAGGAACACTGAAGCTTTCTTT	CASSLARNTEAFF
TRBV20-1	-	TRBJ2-3	-	TGCAGTGCTAGGTTGGATACGCAGTATTTT	CSARLDTQYF
TRBV25-1	TRBD1	TRBJ1-1	-	TGTGCCAGCAGGGAGACAGGGCTTGGGCGCACTGAAGCTTTCTTT	CASRETGLGRTEAFF
TRBV5-1	-	TRBJ2-7	-	TGCGCCAGCAGCTTCCACCAGGGGGGCGAGCAGTACTTC	CASSFHQGGEQYF
TRBV5-1	-	TRBJ2-7	-	TGCGCCAGCAGCTTGGGGGACTTGAGCTCCTACGAGCAGTACTTC	CASSLGDLSSYEQYF
TRBV19	-	TRBJ2-2	-	TGTGCCAGTAGTACAAGCAGGGGTAGGGGACACCGGGACGAGCTGTTTTTT	CASSTSRGRGHRDELFF
TRBV27	-	TRBJ1-2	-	TGTGCCAGCAAGCGGGCAGGGGTGAGTGGCTACACCTTC	CASKRAGVSGYTF
TRBV28	TRBD2	TRBJ2-1	-	TGTGCCAGCAGTTTTTTGACTAGCGGAACATACAATGAGCAGTTCTTC	CASSFLTSGTYNEQFF